These 3 T cell receptor beta chains originate from one sample sequenced in a study of T-cell memory formation after mild COVID-19. TCRdb processed the 5' RACE reads anew with MiXCR; each CDR3 protein has one entry. The data contain just under 350,000 distinct CDR3 sequences, 13% of them seen just once; the ten biggest clones take up around 21%. The sequenced material came from PBMCs or a T cell subset sorted from them (not recorded which). These TCRs come from a man aged 18-30 years who had mild COVID-19 (a few samples of this study predate the infection). Cell type and time point are not known.

This clonotype has only one observation. A read error may produce the germline difference seen at one junction end. The rearrangement joins TRBV19 to TRBJ1-1; D is possibly TRBD1 (6 bases). Germline V gene lookup returns CDR1 LNHDA and CDR2 SQIVND (reference sequence). This CDR3 has 15 amino acids. This CDR3 reads CASSPRDIMNTEALF. CDR3 DNA sequence: TGTGCCAGTAGCCCCCGGGACATCATGAACACTGAAGCTCTCTTT. Supplemented by reference TRBV19 and TRBJ1-1, the full variable domain reads DGGITQSPKYLFRKEGQNVTLSCEQNLNHDAMYWYRQDPGQGLRLIYYSQIVNDFQKGDIAEGYSVSREKKESFPLTVTSAQKNPTAFYLCASSPRDIMNTEALFGQGTRLTVV.

V usage is TRBV3-1 and J usage is TRBJ2-5; TRBD2 agrees at 7 bases. Germline lookup yields CDR1 LGHDT and CDR2 YNNKEL (reference sequence). Trimming took 4 bases from V and 4 from J; bases not matched to a gene: 6. The CDR3 runs 14 residues. Here the CDR3 reads CASSPGVAGETQYF. The CDR3 nucleotides are TGTGCCAGCAGCCCGGGAGTAGCGGGAGAGACCCAGTACTTC.

This clonotype appeared once. This chain joins TRBV7-2 and TRBJ1-3; 8 bases fit TRBD1. This CDR3 contains 14 residues. After removal of 5 bases from V and 4 bases from J, the junction contained 4 bases not matched to a gene. CDR1 is SGHTA, CDR2 FQGNSA, per germline. CDR3 amino acids: CASSRQGNGNTIYF. The CDR3 nucleotides read TGTGCCAGCAGCCGACAGGGGAACGGAAACACCATATATTTT.